The rows below give T cell receptor beta chains drawn from one sample of a study of beta chain features in type 1 diabetes. TCRdb keeps only in-frame clones here, not all; method: immunoSEQ multiplex PCR. This table has 970,000 or so clones, 17% appearing once. The source material was naive CD4+ T cells from blood. The receptor source for this set is a woman between 18 and 29 years old in good health. The CDR3 runs from the conserved cysteine through the conserved F or W. D genes are given only for firm matches. Clone size appears in some rows only: once, few, many, or a class for an expanded clone.

V gene: TRBV10-3
D gene: TRBD1
clone size: .
J gene: TRBJ1-5
CDR3 protein: CAISDRDRGDQPQHF
CDR3 DNA: TGTGCCATCAGTGACCGGGACAGGGGCGATCAGCCCCAGCATTTT

V gene: TRBV5-1
D gene: .
clone size: few
J gene: TRBJ2-7
CDR3 protein: CASSRNTGGAYEQYF
CDR3 DNA: TGCGCCAGCAGCCGAAATACGGGTGGGGCCTACGAGCAGTACTTC

V gene: TRBV29-1
D gene: TRBD1
clone size: .
J gene: TRBJ2-3
CDR3 protein: CSVAGQGVDTQYF
CDR3 DNA: TGCAGCGTTGCTGGACAGGGGGTAGATACGCAGTATTTT

V gene: TRBV28
D gene: TRBD2
clone size: .
J gene: TRBJ2-7
CDR3 protein: CATAPGGLAAYEQYF
CDR3 DNA: TGTGCCACCGCCCCTGGGGGACTAGCGGCCTACGAGCAGTACTTC

V gene: TRBV5-1
D gene: .
clone size: .
J gene: TRBJ1-6
CDR3 protein: CASSLTTGGQNSPLHF
CDR3 DNA: TGCGCCAGCAGCCTAACGACAGGCGGCCAAAATTCACCCCTCCACTTT

V gene: TRBV28
D gene: TRBD1
clone size: once
J gene: TRBJ1-2
CDR3 protein: CASSPPRDRGGYTF
CDR3 DNA: TGTGCCAGCAGTCCTCCCCGGGACAGGGGTGGCTACACCTTC

V gene: TRBV9
D gene: TRBD2
clone size: .
J gene: TRBJ2-1
CDR3 protein: CASSVDPSGSGYNEQFF
CDR3 DNA: TGTGCCAGCAGCGTAGACCCTAGCGGGAGTGGCTACAATGAGCAGTTCTTC

V gene: TRBV2
D gene: .
clone size: few
J gene: TRBJ2-1
CDR3 protein: CASRGQYYEQFF
CDR3 DNA: TGTGCCAGCAGAGGACAGTACTATGAGCAGTTCTTC

V gene: TRBV5-4
D gene: TRBD2
clone size: .
J gene: TRBJ2-5
CDR3 protein: CASSTGRAETQYF
CDR3 DNA: TGTGCCAGCAGCACCGGGAGGGCAGAGACCCAGTACTTC

V gene: TRBV18
D gene: TRBD2
clone size: .
J gene: TRBJ2-3
CDR3 protein: CASSAAGSTDTQYF
CDR3 DNA: TGTGCCAGCTCGGCAGCGGGGAGCACAGATACGCAGTATTTT

V gene: TRBV11-2
D gene: TRBD2
clone size: .
J gene: TRBJ2-3
CDR3 protein: CASSWSSGRALTDTQYF
CDR3 DNA: TGTGCCAGCAGTTGGTCCAGCGGGAGGGCCCTCACAGATACGCAGTATTTT

V gene: TRBV23-1
D gene: .
clone size: few
J gene: TRBJ2-1
CDR3 protein: CASSPPTGNEQFF
CDR3 DNA: TGCGCCAGCAGTCCGCCAACGGGGAATGAGCAGTTCTTC

V gene: TRBV29-1
D gene: .
clone size: few
J gene: TRBJ2-7
CDR3 protein: CSVEVDRLRGEYF
CDR3 DNA: TGCAGCGTTGAGGTGGACAGATTACGAGGGGAGTACTTC

V gene: TRBV7-3
D gene: .
clone size: .
J gene: TRBJ2-5
CDR3 protein: CASSLTGRIWETQYF
CDR3 DNA: TGTGCCAGCAGCTTAACCGGGAGAATTTGGGAGACCCAGTACTTC

V gene: TRBV28
D gene: TRBD1
clone size: .
J gene: TRBJ1-2
CDR3 protein: CASSFDRDRDFYGYTF
CDR3 DNA: TGTGCCAGCAGTTTCGACCGCGACAGGGACTTCTATGGCTACACCTTC

V gene: TRBV7-9
D gene: TRBD1
clone size: .
J gene: TRBJ1-4
CDR3 protein: CASTYRGTGGEKLFF
CDR3 DNA: TGTGCCAGCACCTATCGCGGGACAGGGGGTGAAAAACTGTTTTTT

V gene: TRBV4-2
D gene: .
clone size: few
J gene: TRBJ1-3
CDR3 protein: CASSPDSSFSGNTIYF
CDR3 DNA: TGTGCCAGCAGCCCTGACAGCTCATTCTCTGGAAACACCATATATTTT

V gene: TRBV28
D gene: .
clone size: .
J gene: TRBJ2-7
CDR3 protein: CASSIRGILGYEQYF
CDR3 DNA: TGTGCCAGCAGTATCCGGGGTATTTTAGGGTACGAGCAGTACTTC

V gene: TRBV6-6
D gene: .
clone size: .
J gene: TRBJ2-5
CDR3 protein: CASSYQETQYF
CDR3 DNA: TGTGCCAGCAGTTACCAGGAGACCCAGTACTTC

V gene: TRBV6-5
D gene: .
clone size: .
J gene: TRBJ2-7
CDR3 protein: CASSYSPQSSYEQYF
CDR3 DNA: TGTGCCAGCAGTTACTCCCCGCAGAGCTCCTACGAGCAGTACTTC

V gene: TRBV29-1
D gene: .
clone size: .
J gene: TRBJ2-7
CDR3 protein: CSVVRGIQDYEQYF
CDR3 DNA: TGCAGCGTCGTTCGGGGTATCCAGGACTACGAGCAGTACTTC

V gene: TRBV2
D gene: .
clone size: .
J gene: TRBJ1-2
CDR3 protein: CASSESGFPGYTF
CDR3 DNA: TGTGCCAGCAGTGAGTCTGGGTTCCCTGGCTACACCTTC

V gene: TRBV7-9
D gene: TRBD2
clone size: few
J gene: TRBJ2-1
CDR3 protein: CASSNSGRALGEQFF
CDR3 DNA: TGTGCCAGCAGCAATAGCGGGAGGGCACTCGGTGAGCAGTTCTTC

V gene: TRBV2
D gene: .
clone size: .
J gene: TRBJ2-2
CDR3 protein: CASRRDSPGELFF
CDR3 DNA: TGTGCCAGCAGACGCGACTCGCCCGGGGAGCTGTTTTTT

V gene: TRBV4-3
D gene: TRBD1
clone size: few
J gene: TRBJ2-1
CDR3 protein: CASSFVHWDRGEGQFF
CDR3 DNA: TGCGCCAGCAGTTTTGTTCATTGGGACAGGGGAGAAGGGCAGTTCTTC

V gene: TRBV5-1
D gene: .
clone size: .
J gene: TRBJ1-1
CDR3 protein: CASSFLALNTEAFF
CDR3 DNA: TGCGCCAGCAGCTTTCTAGCACTGAACACTGAAGCTTTCTTT

V gene: TRBV19
D gene: .
clone size: few
J gene: TRBJ1-2
CDR3 protein: CASSMVGSANYGYTF
CDR3 DNA: TGTGCCAGTAGTATGGTGGGGAGCGCTAACTATGGCTACACCTTC

V gene: TRBV27
D gene: .
clone size: .
J gene: TRBJ2-7
CDR3 protein: CASSSPQREGASYEQYF
CDR3 DNA: TGTGCCAGCAGTTCGCCGCAGAGGGAGGGGGCCTCCTACGAGCAGTACTTC

V gene: TRBV23-1
D gene: .
clone size: few
J gene: TRBJ2-7
CDR3 protein: CASSQAPMTSFQQYF
CDR3 DNA: TGCGCCAGCAGTCAAGCCCCCATGACTAGTTTCCAGCAGTACTTC

V gene: TRBV4-2
D gene: TRBD1
clone size: .
J gene: TRBJ2-1
CDR3 protein: CASSTIPGQGHNEQFF
CDR3 DNA: TGTGCCAGCAGCACAATACCGGGACAGGGTCACAATGAGCAGTTCTTC

V gene: TRBV2
D gene: .
clone size: .
J gene: TRBJ1-1
CDR3 protein: CASPEAFF
CDR3 DNA: TGTGCCAGCCCTGAAGCTTTCTTT

V gene: TRBV29-1
D gene: TRBD1
clone size: few
J gene: TRBJ1-2
CDR3 protein: CSVDRVRGYTF
CDR3 DNA: TGCAGCGTAGACAGGGTCCGAGGCTACACCTTC

V gene: TRBV7-8
D gene: .
clone size: few
J gene: TRBJ1-1
CDR3 protein: CASSWDKNTEAFF
CDR3 DNA: TGTGCCAGCAGCTGGGACAAGAACACTGAAGCTTTCTTT

V gene: TRBV7-3
D gene: .
clone size: few
J gene: TRBJ2-3
CDR3 protein: CASSLKSGRTDTQYF
CDR3 DNA: TGTGCCAGCAGCTTAAAGTCGGGCCGCACAGATACGCAGTATTTT

V gene: TRBV6-1
D gene: .
clone size: .
J gene: TRBJ2-2
CDR3 protein: CASALGTGELFF
CDR3 DNA: TGTGCCAGCGCACTTGGTACCGGGGAGCTGTTTTTT

V gene: TRBV14
D gene: .
clone size: .
J gene: TRBJ1-5
CDR3 protein: CASTNPYSNQPQHF
CDR3 DNA: TGTGCCAGCACGAATCCTTATAGCAATCAGCCCCAGCATTTT

V gene: TRBV15
D gene: .
clone size: few
J gene: TRBJ2-6
CDR3 protein: CATSRGNSGANVLTF
CDR3 DNA: TGTGCCACCAGCAGAGGTAACTCTGGGGCCAACGTCCTGACTTTC

V gene: TRBV7-6
D gene: .
clone size: .
J gene: TRBJ2-3
CDR3 protein: CASRKVPTDTDTQYF
CDR3 DNA: TGTGCCAGCAGAAAGGTACCAACGGACACAGATACGCAGTATTTT

V gene: TRBV27
D gene: .
clone size: .
J gene: TRBJ2-7
CDR3 protein: CASSPTGAGAYEQYF
CDR3 DNA: TGTGCCAGCAGTCCGACGGGGGCGGGAGCCTACGAGCAGTACTTC

V gene: TRBV4-3
D gene: .
clone size: .
J gene: TRBJ2-5
CDR3 protein: CASSQAAGGETQYF
CDR3 DNA: TGCGCCAGCAGCCAAGCGGCAGGAGGAGAGACCCAGTACTTC

V gene: TRBV5-8
D gene: TRBD1
clone size: .
J gene: TRBJ1-2
CDR3 protein: CASSPADRGRYGYTF
CDR3 DNA: TGTGCCAGCAGCCCGGCGGACAGGGGTCGCTACGGCTACACCTTC

V gene: TRBV7-2
D gene: TRBD2
clone size: .
J gene: TRBJ2-3
CDR3 protein: CASRQAGVTDTQYF
CDR3 DNA: TGTGCCAGCAGGCAAGCGGGAGTAACAGATACGCAGTATTTT

V gene: TRBV7-2
D gene: TRBD1
clone size: .
J gene: TRBJ1-2
CDR3 protein: CASSPGTGYGYTF
CDR3 DNA: TGTGCCAGCAGCCCAGGGACAGGGTATGGCTACACCTTC

V gene: TRBV18
D gene: .
clone size: .
J gene: TRBJ2-1
CDR3 protein: CASSLSISSYNEQFF
CDR3 DNA: TGTGCCAGCTCTCTTAGCATCAGCTCCTACAATGAGCAGTTCTTC

V gene: TRBV5-4
D gene: .
clone size: few
J gene: TRBJ2-7
CDR3 protein: CASSPDLGYEQYF
CDR3 DNA: TGTGCCAGCAGCCCTGACCTTGGCTACGAGCAGTACTTC

V gene: TRBV5-1
D gene: .
clone size: few
J gene: TRBJ2-7
CDR3 protein: CASSAQGGAAIYEQYF
CDR3 DNA: TGCGCCAGCAGCGCCCAGGGGGGCGCTGCTATTTACGAGCAGTACTTC

V gene: TRBV7-2
D gene: TRBD2
clone size: .
J gene: TRBJ2-7
CDR3 protein: CASSLGLAGAHEQYF
CDR3 DNA: TGTGCCAGCAGCTTAGGACTAGCGGGAGCCCACGAGCAGTACTTC

V gene: TRBV15
D gene: TRBD1
clone size: .
J gene: TRBJ1-5
CDR3 protein: CATTSTGTGNQPQHF
CDR3 DNA: TGTGCCACCACATCGACCGGGACAGGCAATCAGCCCCAGCATTTT

V gene: TRBV18
D gene: TRBD1
clone size: .
J gene: TRBJ1-2
CDR3 protein: CASSPPGQGALGYTF
CDR3 DNA: TGTGCCAGCTCACCGCCGGGACAGGGGGCATTGGGCTACACCTTC

V gene: TRBV6-5
D gene: TRBD2
clone size: .
J gene: TRBJ2-1
CDR3 protein: CATSIIAGPYNEQFF
CDR3 DNA: TGTGCCACCTCGATAATAGCGGGACCATACAATGAGCAGTTCTTC

V gene: TRBV20-1
D gene: .
clone size: .
J gene: TRBJ1-1
CDR3 protein: CSARGGVEAFF
CDR3 DNA: TGCAGTGCTAGGGGGGGCGTTGAAGCTTTCTTT

V gene: TRBV18
D gene: .
clone size: few
J gene: TRBJ2-6
CDR3 protein: CASSPTLSGANVLTF
CDR3 DNA: TGTGCCAGCTCACCAACTCTCTCTGGGGCCAACGTCCTGACTTTC

V gene: TRBV7-3
D gene: .
clone size: few
J gene: TRBJ2-7
CDR3 protein: CASSLSHSYEQYF
CDR3 DNA: TGTGCCAGCAGCTTAAGCCACTCCTACGAGCAGTACTTC

V gene: TRBV5-1
D gene: .
clone size: .
J gene: TRBJ2-2
CDR3 protein: CASSLVREANTGELFF
CDR3 DNA: TGCGCCAGCAGCTTGGTAAGGGAAGCGAACACCGGGGAGCTGTTTTTT

V gene: TRBV6-5
D gene: TRBD2
clone size: few
J gene: TRBJ2-7
CDR3 protein: CASSSELAGGYEQYF
CDR3 DNA: TGTGCCAGCAGTTCAGAACTAGCGGGAGGCTACGAGCAGTACTTC

V gene: TRBV28
D gene: .
clone size: few
J gene: TRBJ2-7
CDR3 protein: CASRPPLDEQYF
CDR3 DNA: TGTGCCAGCAGACCCCCTTTGGACGAGCAGTACTTC

V gene: TRBV19
D gene: TRBD2
clone size: .
J gene: TRBJ2-1
CDR3 protein: CASSIDGTSGGDNEQFF
CDR3 DNA: TGTGCCAGTAGTATAGATGGGACTAGCGGAGGAGACAATGAGCAGTTCTTC